The text below deals with one T cell receptor beta chain. The data were taken from a study of blood T cell repertoires in COVID-19. Study in general: From the United States, Italy and Spain came samples of acute and convalescent COVID-19. From T cells, B-cell-depleted T cells, or PBMCs came the material, which was cDNA or gDNA.

V gave up 0 bases and J gave up 4 bases; unmatched junction bases: 14. This CDR3 has 19 residues. Germline CDR1 reads SGHNT; CDR2 reads YYREEE (reference sequence). Authors' methods: Quantification of nucleated cells was approximated via reference gene primer amplification. Sequenced by immunoSEQ multiplex PCR; TCRdb stores in-frame clones only, minus some. The D gene and trimming were derived from the DNA, and the V and J assignments and clone size from that table. The sample contains fewer than 150,000 clones, about 86% of which appear only once. The rearrangement joins TRBV5-4 to TRBJ2-1, with 9 bases aligning to TRBD2. Sequencing was done on a sample of peripheral blood. This receptor was identified in a woman in her forties or fifties with active or convalescent COVID-19. As DNA, the CDR3 is TGTGCCAGCAGCTTGGCTTTAGGGAGCGCGGGAGGGCTTTACAATGAGCAGTTCTTC. Amino acids: CASSLALGSAGGLYNEQFF. Full variable domain (remainder filled in from reference TRBV5-4 and TRBJ2-1): ETGVTQSPTHLIKTRGQQVTLRCSSQSGHNTVSWYQQALGQGPQFIFQYYREEENGRGNFPPRFSGLQFPNYSSELNVNALELDDSALYLCASSLALGSAGGLYNEQFFGPGTRLTVL.